This TCR beta chain comes out of a study of CD8 T cells in Susac syndrome (dated by TCRdb to 2018 to 2020). Broadly, across the study: Of the Susac syndrome patients who were sequenced, under 10 were in clinical remission while more than five had clinically active disease. At blood withdrawal, Susac syndrome patients were therapy-naive, treated with corticosteroids (with IVIg additionally given to some), or treated with IVIg alone. The study used repertoire sequencing to test whether antigen drove CD8+ T cell activation and differentiation in Susac syndrome. Clonality of the CD8+ T cell repertoire was compared between over 10 healthy donors, about 14 Susac syndrome patients and 15 multiple sclerosis patients.

The CDR3 numbers 14 residues from cysteine through phenylalanine. Only CDR3 DNA remains: 42 bases, in frame from the first base. The CDR1 and CDR2 encoded by the germline V gene (reference sequence) are DFQATT and SNEGSKA. V is clipped by 0 bases and J by 3 bases, and the sequence between their germline boundaries is 12 bases long. This clonotype appeared a single time. Its antigen target is currently unknown. It has no much larger one-base neighbor in the sample; base qualities were not kept. A lone read offers only weak evidence. RNA was extracted using the RNeasy kit, and roughly 0.5 to 1 ug of the RNA was reverse transcribed with random hexamers. The immunoSEQ multiplex PCR assay, which covers 54 Vbeta and 13 Jbeta segments, was used to amplify TCR beta CDR3 regions. Bias from PCR amplification was corrected by using a synthetic template baseline for primer optimization and for computational correction. As for the original processing: Reads were annotated to V, D and J genes according to IMGT and were analyzed with immunoSEQ Analyzer, with only productive sequences retained. Clonality was computed as one minus Shannon entropy normalized by log2 of the number of productive unique sequences. Public and private clones were assessed among the 100 most prevalent clones of each patient and control. Clones were defined as Susac-specific when absent from the healthy and MS cohorts, from approximately 970 published viral clones and from other ImmuneACCESS disease sequences. Using fastp at Q25 and MiXCR, TCRdb reprocessed the public reads and kept productive beta chains. Identical CDR3 proteins give one entry, which carries the most common genes and DNA. TCRdb's processing, not the study's, gives the V and J calls here. The sample data list roughly 110,000 distinct CDR3 sequences, and roughly 95% of these were observed just once. The leading ten clones occupy about 0.41% of the sample.

The paper as a whole reports these results and caveats: About 15 Susac-specific public clones were identified in the total CD8+ repertoire, and about 5 Susac-specific public clones were identified in the CD8+ TEMRA repertoire. The study acknowledged that relatively few individuals were included in the TCR sequencing and HLA analysis. CD8+ repertoires in Susac syndrome showed clonal expansion, which was highest in CD8+ TEMRA cells and was greater in clinically active patients than in remitting patients.

Peripheral blood CD8+ and CD4+ T cells from healthy donors, Susac syndrome patients and multiple sclerosis patients were profiled using high-throughput TCR beta sequencing. Susac syndrome patients met recently defined diagnostic criteria for definite or probable disease. CD8+ TEMRA cells were enriched by FACS, while bulk CD8+ and CD4+ T cells were purified by magnetic negative isolation. Blood was collected in EDTA tubes and processed within 24 hours, with PBMCs isolated through density gradient centrifugation. PBMCs intended for TCR sequencing were frozen in liquid nitrogen and were later thawed in a 37 degrees C water bath. The sorted or isolated CD4+, CD8+ and CD8+ TEMRA cells reached a purity of at least 90%.

This TCR was sampled from a human donor with Susac syndrome. The V gene is TRBV20-1 and the J gene is TRBJ2-7; the D gene could be either TRBD1 or TRBD2, each agreeing at 5 bases. The sequencing sample was made of CD8+ T cells from PBMCs. The CDR3 is CSARDRGGLYEQYF. In nucleotide form, the sequence is TGCAGTGCTAGAGATCGGGGCGGACTCTACGAGCAGTACTTC.